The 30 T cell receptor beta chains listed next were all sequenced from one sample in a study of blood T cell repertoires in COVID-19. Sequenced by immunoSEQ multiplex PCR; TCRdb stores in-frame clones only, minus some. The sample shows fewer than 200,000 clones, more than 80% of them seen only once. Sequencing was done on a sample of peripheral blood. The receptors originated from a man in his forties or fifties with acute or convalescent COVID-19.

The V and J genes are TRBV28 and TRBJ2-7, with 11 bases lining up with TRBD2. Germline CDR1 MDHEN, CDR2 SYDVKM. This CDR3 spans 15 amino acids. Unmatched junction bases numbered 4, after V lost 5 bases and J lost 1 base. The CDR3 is CASSAGTSGSYEQYF. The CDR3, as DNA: TGTGCCAGCAGTGCCGGGACTAGCGGTTCCTACGAGCAGTACTTC. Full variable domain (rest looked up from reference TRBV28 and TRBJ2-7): DVKVTQSSRYLVKRTGEKVFLECVQDMDHENMFWYRQDPGLGLRLIYFSYDVKMKEKGDIPEGYSVSREKKERFSLILESASTNQTSMYLCASSAGTSGSYEQYFGPGTRLTVT.

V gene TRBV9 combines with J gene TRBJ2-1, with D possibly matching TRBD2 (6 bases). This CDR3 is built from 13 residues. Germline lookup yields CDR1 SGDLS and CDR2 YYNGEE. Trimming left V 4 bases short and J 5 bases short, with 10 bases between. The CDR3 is CASSPGSDNEQFF. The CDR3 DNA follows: TGTGCCAGCAGCCCCGGGAGCGACAATGAGCAGTTCTTC.

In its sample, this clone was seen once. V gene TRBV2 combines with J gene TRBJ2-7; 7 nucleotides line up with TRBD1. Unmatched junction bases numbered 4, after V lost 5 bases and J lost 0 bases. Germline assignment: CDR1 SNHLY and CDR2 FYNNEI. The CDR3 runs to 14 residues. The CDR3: CASSLGTVSYEQYF. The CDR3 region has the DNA TGTGCCAGCAGTCTCGGGACAGTCTCCTACGAGCAGTACTTC.

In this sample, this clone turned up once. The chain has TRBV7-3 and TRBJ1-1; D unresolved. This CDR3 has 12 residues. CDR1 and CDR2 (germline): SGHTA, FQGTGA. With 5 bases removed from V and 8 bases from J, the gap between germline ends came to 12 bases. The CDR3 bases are TGTGCCAGCAGCCCGGGAGGAGCAGAAGCTTTCTTT. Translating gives CASSPGGAEAFF.

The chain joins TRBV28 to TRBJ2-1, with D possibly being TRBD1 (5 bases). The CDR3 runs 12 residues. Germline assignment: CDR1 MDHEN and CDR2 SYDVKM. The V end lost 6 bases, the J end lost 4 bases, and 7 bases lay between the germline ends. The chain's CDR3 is CASSRQYNEQFF. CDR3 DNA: TGTGCCAGCAGCCGACAGTACAATGAGCAGTTCTTC. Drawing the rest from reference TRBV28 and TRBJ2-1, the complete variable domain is DVKVTQSSRYLVKRTGEKVFLECVQDMDHENMFWYRQDPGLGLRLIYFSYDVKMKEKGDIPEGYSVSREKKERFSLILESASTNQTSMYLCASSRQYNEQFFGPGTRLTVL.

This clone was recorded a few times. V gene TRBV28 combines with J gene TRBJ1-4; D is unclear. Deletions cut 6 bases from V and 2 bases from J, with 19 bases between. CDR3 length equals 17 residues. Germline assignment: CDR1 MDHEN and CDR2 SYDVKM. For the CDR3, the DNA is TGTGCCAGCAGCCGCGGTCGCGGATTGCGGACTAATGAAAAACTGTTTTTT. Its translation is CASSRGRGLRTNEKLFF. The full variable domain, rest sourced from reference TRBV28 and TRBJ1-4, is DVKVTQSSRYLVKRTGEKVFLECVQDMDHENMFWYRQDPGLGLRLIYFSYDVKMKEKGDIPEGYSVSREKKERFSLILESASTNQTSMYLCASSRGRGLRTNEKLFFGSGTQLSVL.

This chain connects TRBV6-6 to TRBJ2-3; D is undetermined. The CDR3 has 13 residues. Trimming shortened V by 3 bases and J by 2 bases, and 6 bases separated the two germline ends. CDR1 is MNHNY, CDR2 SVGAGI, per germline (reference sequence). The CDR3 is CASSYGPTDTQYF. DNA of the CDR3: TGTGCCAGCAGTTATGGGCCCACAGATACGCAGTATTTT.

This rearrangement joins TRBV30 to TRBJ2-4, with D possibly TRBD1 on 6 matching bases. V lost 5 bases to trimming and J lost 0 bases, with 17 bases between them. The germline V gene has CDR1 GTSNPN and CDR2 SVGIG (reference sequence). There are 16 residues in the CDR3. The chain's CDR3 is CAWGHGQILAKNIQYF. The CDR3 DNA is TGTGCCTGGGGCCATGGACAGATCCTAGCCAAAAACATTCAGTACTTC.

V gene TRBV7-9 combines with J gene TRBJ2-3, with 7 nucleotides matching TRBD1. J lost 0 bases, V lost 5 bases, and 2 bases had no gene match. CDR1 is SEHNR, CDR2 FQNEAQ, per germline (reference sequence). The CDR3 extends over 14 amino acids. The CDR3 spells CASSMGQSTDTQYF. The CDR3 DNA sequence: TGTGCCAGCAGCATGGGACAGAGCACAGATACGCAGTATTTT.

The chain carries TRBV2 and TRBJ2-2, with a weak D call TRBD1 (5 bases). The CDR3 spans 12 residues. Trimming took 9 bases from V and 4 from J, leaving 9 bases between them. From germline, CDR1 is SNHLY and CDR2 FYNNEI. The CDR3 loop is CARLDSTGELFF. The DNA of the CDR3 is TGTGCCAGACTTGACAGCACCGGGGAGCTGTTTTTT.

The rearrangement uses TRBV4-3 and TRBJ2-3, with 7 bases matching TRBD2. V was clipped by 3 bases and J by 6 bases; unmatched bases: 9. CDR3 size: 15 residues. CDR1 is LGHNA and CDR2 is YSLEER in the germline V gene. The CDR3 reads CASSQRLARQDTQYF. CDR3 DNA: TGCGCCAGCAGCCAGAGACTAGCTCGGCAGGATACGCAGTATTTT.

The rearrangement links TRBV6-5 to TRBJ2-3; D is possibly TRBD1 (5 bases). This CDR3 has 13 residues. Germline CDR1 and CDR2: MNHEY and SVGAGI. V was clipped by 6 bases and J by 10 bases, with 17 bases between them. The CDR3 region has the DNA TGTGCCAGCAGCTATGGGCGACAGTTTCCGCAGTATTTT. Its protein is CASSYGRQFPQYF.

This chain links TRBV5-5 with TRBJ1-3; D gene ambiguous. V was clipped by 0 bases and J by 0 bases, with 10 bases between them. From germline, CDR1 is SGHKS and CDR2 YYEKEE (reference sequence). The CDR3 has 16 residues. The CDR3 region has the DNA TGTGCCAGCAGCTTGGGCCCACAAAGCTCTGGAAACACCATATATTTT. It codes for CASSLGPQSSGNTIYF.

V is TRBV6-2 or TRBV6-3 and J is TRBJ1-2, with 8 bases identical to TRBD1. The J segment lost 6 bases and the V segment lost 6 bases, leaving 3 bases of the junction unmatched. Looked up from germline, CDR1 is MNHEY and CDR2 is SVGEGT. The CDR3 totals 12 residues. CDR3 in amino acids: CASSRGQDGYTF. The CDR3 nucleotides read TGTGCCAGCAGCAGGGGGCAAGATGGCTACACCTTC.

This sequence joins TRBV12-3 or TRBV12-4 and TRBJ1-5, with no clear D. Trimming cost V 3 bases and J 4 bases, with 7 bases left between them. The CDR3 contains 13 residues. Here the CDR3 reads CASSFWENQPQHF. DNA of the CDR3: TGTGCCAGCAGTTTTTGGGAGAATCAGCCCCAGCATTTT.

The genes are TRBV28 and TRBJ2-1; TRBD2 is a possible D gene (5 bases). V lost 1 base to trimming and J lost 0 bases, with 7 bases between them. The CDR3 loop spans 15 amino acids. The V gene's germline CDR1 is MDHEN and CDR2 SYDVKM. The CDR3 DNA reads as TGTGCCAGCAGTTTATTGGGGAGCTCCTACAATGAGCAGTTCTTC. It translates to CASSLLGSSYNEQFF.

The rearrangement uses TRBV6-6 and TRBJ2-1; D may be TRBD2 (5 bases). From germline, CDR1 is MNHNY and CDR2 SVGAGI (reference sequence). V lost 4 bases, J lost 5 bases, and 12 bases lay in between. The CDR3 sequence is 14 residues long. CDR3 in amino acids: CASSSTTRNNEQFF. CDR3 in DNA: TGTGCCAGCAGTTCGACAACTAGGAACAATGAGCAGTTCTTC.

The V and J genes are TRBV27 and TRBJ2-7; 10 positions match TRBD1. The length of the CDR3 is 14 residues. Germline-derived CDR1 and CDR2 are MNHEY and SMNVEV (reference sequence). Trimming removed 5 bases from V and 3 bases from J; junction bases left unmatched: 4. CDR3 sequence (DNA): TGTGCCAGCAGTCCGGGACAGGGGCTCTACGAGCAGTACTTC. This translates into CASSPGQGLYEQYF.

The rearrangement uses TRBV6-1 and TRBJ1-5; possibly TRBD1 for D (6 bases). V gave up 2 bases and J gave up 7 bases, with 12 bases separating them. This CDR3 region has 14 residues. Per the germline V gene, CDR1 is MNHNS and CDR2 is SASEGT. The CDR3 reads CASSELAGDQPQHF. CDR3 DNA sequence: TGTGCCAGCAGTGAATTGGCAGGGGACCAGCCCCAGCATTTT.

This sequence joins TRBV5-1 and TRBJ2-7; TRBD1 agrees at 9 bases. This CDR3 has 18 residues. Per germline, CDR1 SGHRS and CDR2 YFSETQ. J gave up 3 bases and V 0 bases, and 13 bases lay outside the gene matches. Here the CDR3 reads CASSLAYPRDREIYEQYF. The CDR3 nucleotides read TGCGCCAGCAGCTTGGCTTACCCCCGGGACAGGGAGATCTACGAGCAGTACTTC.

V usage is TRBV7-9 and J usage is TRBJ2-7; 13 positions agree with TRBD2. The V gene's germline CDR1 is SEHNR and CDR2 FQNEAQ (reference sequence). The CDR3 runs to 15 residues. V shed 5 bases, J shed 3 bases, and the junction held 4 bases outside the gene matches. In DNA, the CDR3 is TGTGCCAGCAGCCCCGGACTAGCGGGAGACTACGAGCAGTACTTC. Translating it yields CASSPGLAGDYEQYF.

The CDR3 DNA is TGTGCCAGCAGCTTATTAGCGGGAGGGCCGAACACCGGGGAGCTGTTTTTT. Translation: CASSLLAGGPNTGELFF. The chain combines TRBV7-9 with TRBJ2-2; TRBD2 matches 11 bases. Germline V gene lookup returns CDR1 SEHNR and CDR2 FQNEAQ (reference sequence). This CDR3 comprises 17 residues. The junction had 2 bases not matched to a gene; V was cut back by 2 bases and J by 0 bases.

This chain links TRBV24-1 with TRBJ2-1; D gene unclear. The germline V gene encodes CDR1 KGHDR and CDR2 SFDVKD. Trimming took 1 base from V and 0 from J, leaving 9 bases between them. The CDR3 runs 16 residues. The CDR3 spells CATSDFVAGSYNEQFF. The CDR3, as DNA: TGTGCCACCAGTGATTTTGTTGCAGGCTCCTACAATGAGCAGTTCTTC.

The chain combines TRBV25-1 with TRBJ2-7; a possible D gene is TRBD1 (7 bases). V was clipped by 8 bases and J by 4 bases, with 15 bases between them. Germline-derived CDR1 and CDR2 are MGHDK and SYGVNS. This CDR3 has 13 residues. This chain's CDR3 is CASRGTELYEQYF. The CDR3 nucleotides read TGTGCCAGCCGGGGGACAGAATTATACGAGCAGTACTTC.

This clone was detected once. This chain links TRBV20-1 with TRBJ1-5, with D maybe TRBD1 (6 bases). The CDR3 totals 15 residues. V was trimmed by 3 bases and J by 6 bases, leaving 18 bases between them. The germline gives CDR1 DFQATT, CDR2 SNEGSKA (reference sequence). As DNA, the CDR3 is TGCAGTGCTAGTTCCCCTGGACAGCTTGGTCAGCCCCAGCATTTT. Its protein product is CSASSPGQLGQPQHF.

CDR3 coding DNA: TGTGCCAGCAGTTCCCCCAGCTACGAGCAGTACTTC. Translating it yields CASSSPSYEQYF. J is TRBJ2-7 and V is TRBV28; D remains ambiguous. The ends were cut back, 4 bases at V and 3 bases at J, with 7 bases in the middle. This CDR3 contains 12 residues. Per the germline V gene, CDR1 is MDHEN and CDR2 is SYDVKM.

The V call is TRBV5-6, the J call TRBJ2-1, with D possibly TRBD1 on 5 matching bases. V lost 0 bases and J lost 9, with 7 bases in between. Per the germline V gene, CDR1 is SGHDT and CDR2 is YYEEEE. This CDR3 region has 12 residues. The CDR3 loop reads CASSLGGGEQFF. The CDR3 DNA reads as TGTGCCAGCAGCTTGGGGGGCGGTGAGCAGTTCTTC. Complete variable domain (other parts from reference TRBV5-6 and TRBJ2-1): DAGVTQSPTHLIKTRGQQVTLRCSPKSGHDTVSWYQQALGQGPQFIFQYYEEEERQRGNFPDRFSGHQFPNYSSELNVNALLLGDSALYLCASSLGGGEQFFGPGTRLTVL.

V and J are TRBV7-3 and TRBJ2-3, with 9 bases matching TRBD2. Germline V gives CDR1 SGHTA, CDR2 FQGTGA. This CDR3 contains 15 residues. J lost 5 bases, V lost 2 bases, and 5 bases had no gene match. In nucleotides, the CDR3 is TGTGCCAGCAGCTTAGCGGGGGGGCTAAGAGATACGCAGTATTTT. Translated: CASSLAGGLRDTQYF.

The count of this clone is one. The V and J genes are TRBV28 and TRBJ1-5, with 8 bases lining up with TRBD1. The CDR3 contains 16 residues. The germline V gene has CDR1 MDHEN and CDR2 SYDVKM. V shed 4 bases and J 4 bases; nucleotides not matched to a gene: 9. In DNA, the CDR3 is TGTGCCAGCAGTTCAACGGACAGGGCAATAAATCAGCCCCAGCATTTT. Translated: CASSSTDRAINQPQHF. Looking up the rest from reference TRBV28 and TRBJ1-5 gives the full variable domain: DVKVTQSSRYLVKRTGEKVFLECVQDMDHENMFWYRQDPGLGLRLIYFSYDVKMKEKGDIPEGYSVSREKKERFSLILESASTNQTSMYLCASSSTDRAINQPQHFGDGTRLSIL.

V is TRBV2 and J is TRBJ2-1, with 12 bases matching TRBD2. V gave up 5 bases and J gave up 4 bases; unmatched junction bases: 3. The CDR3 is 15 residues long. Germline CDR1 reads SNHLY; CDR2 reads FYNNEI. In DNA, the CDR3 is TGTGCCAGCAGTCCCGGGACTAGCGGGTACAATGAGCAGTTCTTC. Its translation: CASSPGTSGYNEQFF.